This TCR beta chain was documented in a study of Graves' ophthalmopathy and Graves' hyperthyroidism. Findings and caveats of the study: For predicting ophthalmopathy progression, the model had approximately 70% sensitivity and 72.22% specificity.

Researchers took RNA transcripts and amplified TCR beta CDR3 regions from them. RT-PCR with HTBI primers came first, then second-round multiplex PCR. TCRdb recomputed calls from the multiplex PCR reads with MiXCR, one row per CDR3 protein. The table records just over 600,000 distinct CDR3 sequences, about 20% of them present only once. J gave up 5 bases and V 3 bases, and 5 bases lay outside the gene matches. This CDR3 region has 14 residues. Uncontrolled infections, pregnancy, lactation or other autoimmune diseases led to patient exclusion. The evidence that diagnosis relied on was clinical symptoms, serum thyroxine, TRAb, thyroid ultrasound and orbital computed tomography. As for this clonotype: Its target is not known.

This sequence was found in a woman aged 18 to 35 with stable Graves' hyperthyroidism. Some clones in this sample may be carry-over from other donors' samples. The chain couples TRBV12-3 or TRBV12-4 to TRBJ2-7, with 9 bases matching TRBD1. Sequenced material: peripheral blood. CDR3 sequence (DNA): TGTGCCAGCAGTTTCCGGACAGGGGATAACGAGCAGTACTTC. Encoded protein: CASSFRTGDNEQYF.